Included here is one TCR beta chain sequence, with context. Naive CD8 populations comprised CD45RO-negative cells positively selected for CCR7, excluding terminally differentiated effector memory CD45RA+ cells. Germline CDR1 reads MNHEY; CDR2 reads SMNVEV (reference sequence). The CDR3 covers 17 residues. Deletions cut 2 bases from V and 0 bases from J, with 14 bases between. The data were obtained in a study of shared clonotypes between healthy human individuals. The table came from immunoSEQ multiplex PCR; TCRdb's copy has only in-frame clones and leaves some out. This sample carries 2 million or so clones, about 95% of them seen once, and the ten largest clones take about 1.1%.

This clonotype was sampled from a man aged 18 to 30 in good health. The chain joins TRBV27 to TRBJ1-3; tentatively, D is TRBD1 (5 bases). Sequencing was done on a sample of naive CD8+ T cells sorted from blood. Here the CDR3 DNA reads TGTGCCAGCAGTTTAATAGGCCCAGGGCACTCTGGAAACACCATATATTTT. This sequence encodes CASSLIGPGHSGNTIYF.